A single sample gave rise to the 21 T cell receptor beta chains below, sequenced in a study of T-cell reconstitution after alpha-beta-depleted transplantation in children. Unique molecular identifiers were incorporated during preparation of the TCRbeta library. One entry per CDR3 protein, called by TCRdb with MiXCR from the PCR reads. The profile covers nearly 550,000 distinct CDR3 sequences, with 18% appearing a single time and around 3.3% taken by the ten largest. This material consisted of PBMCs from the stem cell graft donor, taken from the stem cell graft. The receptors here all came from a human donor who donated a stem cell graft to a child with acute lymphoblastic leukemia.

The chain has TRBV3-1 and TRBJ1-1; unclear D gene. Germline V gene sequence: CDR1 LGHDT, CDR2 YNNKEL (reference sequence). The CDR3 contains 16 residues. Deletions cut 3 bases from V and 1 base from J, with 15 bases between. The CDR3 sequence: CASSHIDYGGNTEAFF. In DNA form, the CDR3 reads TGTGCCAGCAGCCATATCGACTATGGCGGGAACACTGAAGCTTTCTTT. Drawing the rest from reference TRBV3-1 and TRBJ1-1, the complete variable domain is DTAVSQTPKYLVTQMGNDKSIKCEQNLGHDTMYWYKQDSKKFLKIMFSYNNKELIINETVPNRFSPKSPDKAHLNLHINSLELGDSAVYFCASSHIDYGGNTEAFFGQGTRLTVV.

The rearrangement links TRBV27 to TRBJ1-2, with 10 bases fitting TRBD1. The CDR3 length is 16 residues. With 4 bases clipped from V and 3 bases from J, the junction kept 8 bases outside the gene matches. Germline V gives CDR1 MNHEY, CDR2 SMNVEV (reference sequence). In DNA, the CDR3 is TGTGCCAGCAGTTCTGGGACAGGGGACAACGACTATGGCTACACCTTC. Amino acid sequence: CASSSGTGDNDYGYTF.

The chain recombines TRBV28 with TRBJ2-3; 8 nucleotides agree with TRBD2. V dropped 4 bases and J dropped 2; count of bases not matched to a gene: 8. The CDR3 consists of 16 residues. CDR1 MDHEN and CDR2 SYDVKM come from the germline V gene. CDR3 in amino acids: CASSSKQREPTDTQYF. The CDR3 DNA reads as TGTGCCAGCAGTTCCAAACAGCGGGAGCCCACAGATACGCAGTATTTT. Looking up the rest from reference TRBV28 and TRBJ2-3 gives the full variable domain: DVKVTQSSRYLVKRTGEKVFLECVQDMDHENMFWYRQDPGLGLRLIYFSYDVKMKEKGDIPEGYSVSREKKERFSLILESASTNQTSMYLCASSSKQREPTDTQYFGPGTRLTVL.

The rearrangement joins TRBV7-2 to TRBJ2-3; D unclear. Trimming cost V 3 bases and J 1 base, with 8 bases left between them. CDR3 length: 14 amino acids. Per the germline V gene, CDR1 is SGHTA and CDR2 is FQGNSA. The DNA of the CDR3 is TGTGCCAGCAGCTTTGTCCGTGGCACAGATACGCAGTATTTT. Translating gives CASSFVRGTDTQYF.

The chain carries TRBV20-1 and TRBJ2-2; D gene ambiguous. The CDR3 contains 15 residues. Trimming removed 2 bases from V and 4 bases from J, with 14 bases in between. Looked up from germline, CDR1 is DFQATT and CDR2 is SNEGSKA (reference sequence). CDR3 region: CSARLRLLSTGELFF. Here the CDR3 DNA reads TGCAGTGCTAGACTTCGTCTACTCAGCACCGGGGAGCTGTTTTTT.

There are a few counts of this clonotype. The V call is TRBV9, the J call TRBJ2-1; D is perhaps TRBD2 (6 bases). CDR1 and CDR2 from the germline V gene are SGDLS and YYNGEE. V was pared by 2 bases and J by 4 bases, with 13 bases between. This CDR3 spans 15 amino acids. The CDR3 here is CASSVIAEQYNEQFF. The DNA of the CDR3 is TGTGCCAGCAGCGTGATAGCGGAACAGTACAATGAGCAGTTCTTC.

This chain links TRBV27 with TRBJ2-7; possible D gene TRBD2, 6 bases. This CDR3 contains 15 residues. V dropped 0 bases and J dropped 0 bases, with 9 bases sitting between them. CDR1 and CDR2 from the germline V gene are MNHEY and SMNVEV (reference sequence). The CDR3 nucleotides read TGTGCCAGCAGTTTATCGGGGGACTCCTCCTACGAGCAGTACTTC. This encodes CASSLSGDSSYEQYF.

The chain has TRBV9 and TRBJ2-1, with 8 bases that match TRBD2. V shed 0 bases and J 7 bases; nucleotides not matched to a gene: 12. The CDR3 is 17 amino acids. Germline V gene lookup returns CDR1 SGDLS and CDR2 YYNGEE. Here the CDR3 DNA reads TGTGCCAGCAGCGTAGGACCGGGAGGGCTTTCTGGGAATGAGCAGTTCTTC. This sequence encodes CASSVGPGGLSGNEQFF.

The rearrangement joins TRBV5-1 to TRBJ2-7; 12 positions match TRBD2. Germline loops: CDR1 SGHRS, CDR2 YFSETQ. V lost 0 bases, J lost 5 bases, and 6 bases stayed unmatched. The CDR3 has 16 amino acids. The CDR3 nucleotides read TGCGCCAGCAGCTTGGCCGTTTCTAGCGGGAGGGACGAGCAGTACTTC. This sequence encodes CASSLAVSSGRDEQYF.

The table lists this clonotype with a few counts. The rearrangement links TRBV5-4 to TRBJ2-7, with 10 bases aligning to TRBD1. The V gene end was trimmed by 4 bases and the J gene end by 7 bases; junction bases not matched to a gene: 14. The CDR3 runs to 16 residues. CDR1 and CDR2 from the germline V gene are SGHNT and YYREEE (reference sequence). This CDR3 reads CASSRRTGTGEREQYF. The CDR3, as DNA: TGTGCCAGCAGCAGGAGGACCGGGACAGGGGAACGGGAGCAGTACTTC. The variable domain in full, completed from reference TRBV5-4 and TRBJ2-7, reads ETGVTQSPTHLIKTRGQQVTLRCSSQSGHNTVSWYQQALGQGPQFIFQYYREEENGRGNFPPRFSGLQFPNYSSELNVNALELDDSALYLCASSRRTGTGEREQYFGPGTRLTVT.

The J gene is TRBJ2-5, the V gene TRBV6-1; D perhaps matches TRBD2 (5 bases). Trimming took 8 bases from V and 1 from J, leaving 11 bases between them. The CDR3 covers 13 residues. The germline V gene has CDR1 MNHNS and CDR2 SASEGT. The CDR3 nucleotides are TGTGCCAGCCAAACTAGTTCCCAAGAGACCCAGTACTTC. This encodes CASQTSSQETQYF.

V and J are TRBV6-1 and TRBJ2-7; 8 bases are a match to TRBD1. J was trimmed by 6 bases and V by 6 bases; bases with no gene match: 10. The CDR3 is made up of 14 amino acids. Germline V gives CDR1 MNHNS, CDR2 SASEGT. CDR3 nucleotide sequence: TGTGCCAGCAGGATGGACAGGGTAGTAGGCGAGCAGTACTTC. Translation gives CASRMDRVVGEQYF.

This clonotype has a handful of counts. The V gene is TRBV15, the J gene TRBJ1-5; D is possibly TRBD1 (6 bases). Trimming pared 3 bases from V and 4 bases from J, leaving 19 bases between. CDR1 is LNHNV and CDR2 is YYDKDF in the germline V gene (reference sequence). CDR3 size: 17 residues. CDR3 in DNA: TGTGCCACCAGCAGGGACCGCGTCGGGGGCCCGAATCAGCCCCAGCATTTT. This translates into CATSRDRVGGPNQPQHF. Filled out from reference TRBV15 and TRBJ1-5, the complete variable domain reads DAMVIQNPRYQVTQFGKPVTLSCSQTLNHNVMYWYQQKSSQAPKLLFHYYDKDFNNEADTPDNFQSRRPNTSFCFLDIRSPGLGDTAMYLCATSRDRVGGPNQPQHFGDGTRLSIL.

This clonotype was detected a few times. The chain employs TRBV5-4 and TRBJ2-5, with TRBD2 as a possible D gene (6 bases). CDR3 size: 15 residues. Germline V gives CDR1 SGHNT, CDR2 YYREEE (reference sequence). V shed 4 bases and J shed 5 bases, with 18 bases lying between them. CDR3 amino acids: CASSLGPGSEETQYF. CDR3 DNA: TGTGCCAGCAGCCTTGGCCCCGGGAGTGAGGAGACCCAGTACTTC.

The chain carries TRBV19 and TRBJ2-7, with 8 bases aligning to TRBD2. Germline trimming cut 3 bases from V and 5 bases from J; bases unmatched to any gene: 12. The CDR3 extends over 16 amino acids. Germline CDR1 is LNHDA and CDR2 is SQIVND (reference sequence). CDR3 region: CASSIWAAGVLDEQYF. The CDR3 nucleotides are TGTGCCAGTAGTATTTGGGCAGCGGGAGTTTTGGACGAGCAGTACTTC.

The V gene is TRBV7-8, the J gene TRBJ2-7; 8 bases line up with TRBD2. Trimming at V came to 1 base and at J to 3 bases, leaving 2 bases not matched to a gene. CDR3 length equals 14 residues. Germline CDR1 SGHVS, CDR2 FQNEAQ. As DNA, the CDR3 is TGTGCCAGCAGCTTAGATGGGACTAGCTACGAGCAGTACTTC. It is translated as CASSLDGTSYEQYF.

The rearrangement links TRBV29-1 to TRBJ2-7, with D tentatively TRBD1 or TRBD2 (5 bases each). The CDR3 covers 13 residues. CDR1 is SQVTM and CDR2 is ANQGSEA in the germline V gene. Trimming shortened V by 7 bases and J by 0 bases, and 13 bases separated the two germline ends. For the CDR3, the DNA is TGCAGCGCTGAGGGGAAAGGCTCCTACGAGCAGTACTTC. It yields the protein CSAEGKGSYEQYF.

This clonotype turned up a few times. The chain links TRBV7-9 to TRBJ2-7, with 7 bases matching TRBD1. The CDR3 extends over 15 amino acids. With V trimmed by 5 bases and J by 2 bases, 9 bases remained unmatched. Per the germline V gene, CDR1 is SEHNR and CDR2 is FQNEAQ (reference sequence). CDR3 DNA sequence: TGTGCCAGCAGCGCTGCAACCGGGACAGCCTACGAGCAGTACTTC. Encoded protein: CASSAATGTAYEQYF.

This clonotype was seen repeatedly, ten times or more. In nucleotides, the CDR3 is TGTGCCAGCAGCTTATTCGGTCCTGGGGTGGGAGATACGCAGTATTTT. It yields the protein CASSLFGPGVGDTQYF. The rearrangement uses TRBV7-8 and TRBJ2-3; D is unresolved. CDR1 is SGHVS and CDR2 is FQNEAQ in the germline V gene. Trimming removed 2 bases from V and 5 bases from J, with 17 bases in between. CDR3 length: 16 amino acids.

The CDR3 is CATSSSLAGGKTQYF. The CDR3 DNA reads as TGTGCCACCAGCAGTTCCCTAGCGGGAGGAAAGACCCAGTACTTC. The chain carries TRBV15 and TRBJ2-5; 11 bases fit TRBD2. The J segment lost 6 bases and the V segment lost 3 bases, leaving 6 bases of the junction unmatched. There are 15 residues in the CDR3. CDR1 and CDR2 from the germline V gene are LNHNV and YYDKDF (reference sequence).

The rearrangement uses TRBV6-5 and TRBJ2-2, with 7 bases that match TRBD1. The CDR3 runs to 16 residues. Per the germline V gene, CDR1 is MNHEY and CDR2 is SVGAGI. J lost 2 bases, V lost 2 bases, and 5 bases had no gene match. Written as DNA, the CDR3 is TGTGCCAGCAGTTACCAGGACAGGAGAAACACCGGGGAGCTGTTTTTT. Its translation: CASSYQDRRNTGELFF.